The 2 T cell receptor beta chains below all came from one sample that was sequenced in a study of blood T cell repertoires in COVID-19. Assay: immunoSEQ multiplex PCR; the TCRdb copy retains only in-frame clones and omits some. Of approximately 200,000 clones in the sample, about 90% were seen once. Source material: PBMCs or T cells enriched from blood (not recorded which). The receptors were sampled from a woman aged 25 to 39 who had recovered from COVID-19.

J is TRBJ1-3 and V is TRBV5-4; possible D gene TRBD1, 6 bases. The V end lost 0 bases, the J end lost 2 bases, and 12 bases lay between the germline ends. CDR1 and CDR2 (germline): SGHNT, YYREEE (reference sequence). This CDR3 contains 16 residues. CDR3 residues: CASSLDRPGAGNTIYF. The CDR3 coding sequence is TGTGCCAGCAGCTTGGATCGGCCAGGGGCTGGAAACACCATATATTTT.

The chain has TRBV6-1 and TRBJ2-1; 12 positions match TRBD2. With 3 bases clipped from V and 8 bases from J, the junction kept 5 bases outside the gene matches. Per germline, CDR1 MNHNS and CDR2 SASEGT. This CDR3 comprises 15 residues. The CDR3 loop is CASSETSGRGDEQFF. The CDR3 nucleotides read TGTGCCAGCAGTGAGACTAGCGGGAGAGGGGATGAGCAGTTCTTC.